The sequence of this T cell receptor (beta chain) was determined in a study of OX40 agonist ivuxolimab in advanced cancers. Looking at the study overall: Hepatocellular carcinoma, melanoma, renal cell or head and neck cancer was diagnosed in the dose-escalation patients.

V shed 2 bases and J shed 1 base, with 16 bases lying between them. Per germline, CDR1 SGDLS and CDR2 YYNGEE. The CDR3 is made up of 17 amino acids. Generated by immunoSEQ multiplex PCR, the TCRdb table keeps only in-frame clones and is missing some. The sample carries fewer than 120,000 clones, roughly 90% recorded once. Turning to this clone: Antigen specificity is unknown.

Study results and limitations: CD8+ T cells (on average) carried more expanded clones than CD4+ T cells. Both CD4+ and CD8+ T cell populations in blood had undergone clonal expansion by week 6 at 0.1 to 3.0 mg/kg.

The sequence came from an adult with an advanced solid tumor such as melanoma, head and neck, liver or kidney cancer. The sequencing used CD4+ or CD8+ T cells sorted from blood, collected in a trial of the OX40 agonist ivuxolimab. The J gene is TRBJ2-1, the V gene TRBV9, with D tentatively TRBD2 (6 bases). In nucleotides, the CDR3 is TGTGCCAGCAGCGTTTCTCCGGAGGGAGTATCCTACAATGAGCAGTTCTTC. Encoded protein: CASSVSPEGVSYNEQFF.